The entry below gives a single TCR beta chain sequence along with its context. This clone appeared once. It has no known antigen specificity. No much larger clonotype is one base removed from it; base qualities were not supplied. This sample stems from a study of blood T cell repertoires in COVID-19 (dated by TCRdb to 2020 to 2021). General notes on the study: Samples from collaborators originated in the United States, Italy and Spain and spanned both the acute and convalescent phases of COVID-19. The material from the prospective study consisted of cDNA or gDNA derived from T cells, B-cell-depleted T cells, or PBMCs. Deeply sampled blood TCRbeta repertoires from subjects exposed to, actively infected with, or recovered from COVID-19 were included in the dataset. The repertoires were made available in a free public database intended to serve as a resource for research on the immune response to SARS-CoV-2. The samples were drawn from the first 160 participants of the ongoing ImmuneRACE study and from 1,254 subjects provided by 6 global collaborators. Sample metadata almost always included a de-identified subject ID, COVID-19 status, age in years and sex. Where available, HLA class I and class II types were obtained from metadata supplied by the sample provider rather than from assay-based typing.

What the authors observed across the whole study: The quantity of clinical and demographic metadata differed by source and by participant and was supplied without curation.

Whole blood was collected in K2EDTA tubes by collaborating institutions according to the institutions' own protocols. For TCRbeta analysis, collaborator samples were shipped as frozen whole blood, as isolated PBMCs, or as DNA extracted from either sample type. The germline V gene sets CDR1 to KGHSH and CDR2 to LQKENI. Trimming accounts for 4 bases at V and 1 base at J, while the number of junction bases matched to no gene is 8. The CDR3 spans 16 residues, from the cysteine through the phenylalanine. Kept here is only the CDR3 DNA, which spans 48 bases and is read in frame from base 1. TCRbeta CDR3 regions were amplified from genomic DNA using the immunoSEQ Assay, a bias-controlled multiplex PCR. Processing in the source paper ran as follows. Within the assay, amplification of reference gene primers was used to estimate how many nucleated cells each sample contained. To quantify the absolute abundance of each unique TCRbeta CDR3 rearrangement, sequence reads were collapsed and filtered. For each sample, productive Simpson clonality was calculated by taking the square root of Simpson's diversity index across productive rearrangements. The immuneACCESS repertoire file appears here via TCRdb, limited to in-frame rearrangements. These files lack a portion of the clones; in checked studies, under half of the deficit traces to unresolved V genes, and the cause of the others is not known. V, J and clone size are those of that table, while D and trimming were read from the DNA. Counted in this sample were around 19,000 clones; approximately 86% of them appeared once. The ten largest clones take up approximately 11% of the sample.

The chain links TRBV18 with TRBJ2-5, and 8 bases in between align with TRBD1. This clonotype originated in a human donor in a cohort sampled during active COVID-19. Input material: peripheral blood. The bases are TGTGCCAGCTCACAAAACGGACAGGGTGTCCAAGAGACCCAGTACTTC. This yields the protein CASSQNGQGVQETQYF.